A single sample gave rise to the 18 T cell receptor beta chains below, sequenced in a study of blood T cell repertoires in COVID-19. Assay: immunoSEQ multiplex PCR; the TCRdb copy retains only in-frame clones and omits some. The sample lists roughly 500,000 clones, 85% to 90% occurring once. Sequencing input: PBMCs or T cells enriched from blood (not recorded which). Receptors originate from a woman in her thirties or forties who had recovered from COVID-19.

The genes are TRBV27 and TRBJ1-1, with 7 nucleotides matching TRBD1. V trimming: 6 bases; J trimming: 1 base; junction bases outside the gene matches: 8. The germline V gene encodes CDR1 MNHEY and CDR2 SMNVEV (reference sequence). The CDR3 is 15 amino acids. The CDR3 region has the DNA TGTGCCAGCAGATTTAACGACAGGGAGAACACTGAAGCTTTCTTT. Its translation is CASRFNDRENTEAFF.

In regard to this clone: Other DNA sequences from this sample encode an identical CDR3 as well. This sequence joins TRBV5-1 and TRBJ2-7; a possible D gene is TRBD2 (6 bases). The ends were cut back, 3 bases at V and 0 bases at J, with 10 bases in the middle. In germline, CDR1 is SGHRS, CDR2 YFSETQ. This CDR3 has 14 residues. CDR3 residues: CASSWGTDSYEQYF. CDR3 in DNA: TGCGCCAGCAGCTGGGGGACTGACTCCTACGAGCAGTACTTC.

CDR3 coding DNA: TGTGCCAGAAGCTTGGTAGGTTCGGGCCCTAGCGGGAGGGAGCGTGAGTGGTCCTACAATGAGCAGTTCTTC. This translates into CARSLVGSGPSGREREWSYNEQFF. The chain employs TRBV5-3 and TRBJ2-1; the match to TRBD2 covers 12 bases. TRBV5-3 is an ORF; its function is uncertain. After removal of 0 bases from V and 1 base from J, the junction contained 23 bases not matched to a gene. The CDR3 covers 24 residues.

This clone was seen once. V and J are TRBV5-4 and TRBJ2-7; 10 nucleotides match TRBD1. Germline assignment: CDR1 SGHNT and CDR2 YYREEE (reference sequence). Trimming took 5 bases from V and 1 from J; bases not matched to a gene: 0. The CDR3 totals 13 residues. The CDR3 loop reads CASRGQGSYEQYF. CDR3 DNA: TGTGCCAGCAGGGGACAGGGGTCCTACGAGCAGTACTTC.

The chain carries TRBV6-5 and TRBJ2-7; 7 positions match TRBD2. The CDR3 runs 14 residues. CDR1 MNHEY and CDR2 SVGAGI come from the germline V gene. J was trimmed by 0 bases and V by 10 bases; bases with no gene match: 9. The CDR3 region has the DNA TGTGCCACCGGGGGGACTCAAAGCTCCTACGAGCAGTACTTC. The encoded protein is CATGGTQSSYEQYF.

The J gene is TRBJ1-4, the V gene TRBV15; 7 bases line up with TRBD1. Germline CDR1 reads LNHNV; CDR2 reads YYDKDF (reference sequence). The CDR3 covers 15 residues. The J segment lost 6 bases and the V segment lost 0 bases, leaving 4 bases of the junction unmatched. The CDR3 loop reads CATSRDSGTDEKLFF. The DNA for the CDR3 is TGTGCCACCAGCAGAGATTCTGGGACAGATGAAAAACTGTTTTTT.

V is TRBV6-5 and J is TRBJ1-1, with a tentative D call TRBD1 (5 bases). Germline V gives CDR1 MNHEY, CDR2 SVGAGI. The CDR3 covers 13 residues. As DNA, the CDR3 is TGTGCGACAGCACGGCAGGGAAGTACTGAAGCTTTCTTT. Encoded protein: CATARQGSTEAFF.

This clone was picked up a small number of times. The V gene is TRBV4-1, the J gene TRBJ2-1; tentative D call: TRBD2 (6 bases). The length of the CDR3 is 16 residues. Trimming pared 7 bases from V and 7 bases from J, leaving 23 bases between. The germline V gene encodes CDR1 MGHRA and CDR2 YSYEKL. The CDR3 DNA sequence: TGCGCCAGCATTCTCACTCGGCAACTAGCCCCAAATGAGCAGTTCTTC. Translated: CASILTRQLAPNEQFF.

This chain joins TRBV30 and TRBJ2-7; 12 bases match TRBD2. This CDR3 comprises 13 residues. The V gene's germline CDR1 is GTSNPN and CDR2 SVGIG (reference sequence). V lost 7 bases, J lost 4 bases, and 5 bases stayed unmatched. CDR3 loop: CASWTSGAYEQYF. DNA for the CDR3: TGTGCCTCCTGGACTAGCGGGGCATACGAGCAGTACTTC.

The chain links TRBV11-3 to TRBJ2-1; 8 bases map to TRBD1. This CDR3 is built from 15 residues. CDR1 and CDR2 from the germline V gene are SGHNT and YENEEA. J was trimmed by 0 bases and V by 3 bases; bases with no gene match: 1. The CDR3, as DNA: TGTGCCAGCAGCTTCGGACAGGGCTCCTACAATGAGCAGTTCTTC. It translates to CASSFGQGSYNEQFF.

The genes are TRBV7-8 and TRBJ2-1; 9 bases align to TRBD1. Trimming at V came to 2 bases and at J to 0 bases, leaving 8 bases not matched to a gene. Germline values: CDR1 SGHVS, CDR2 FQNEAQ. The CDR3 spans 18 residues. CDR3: CASSLRQGVFRSYNEQFF. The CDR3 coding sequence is TGTGCCAGCAGCTTAAGACAGGGGGTATTCCGCTCCTACAATGAGCAGTTCTTC.

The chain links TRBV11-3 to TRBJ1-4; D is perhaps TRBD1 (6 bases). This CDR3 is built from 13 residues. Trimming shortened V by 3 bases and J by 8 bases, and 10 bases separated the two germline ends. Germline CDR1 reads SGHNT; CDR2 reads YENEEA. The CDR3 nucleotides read TGTGCCAGCAGCTTCCCGGGACACGAAAAACTGTTTTTT. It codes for CASSFPGHEKLFF.

The CDR3 region has the DNA TGTACATCTGGGACAGGACTCTCGAACACTGAAGCTTTCTTT. Translating it yields CTSGTGLSNTEAFF. V gene TRBV10-3 combines with J gene TRBJ1-1, with 8 bases matching TRBD1. The CDR3 has 14 residues. Germline V gene lookup returns CDR1 ENHRY and CDR2 SYGVKD.

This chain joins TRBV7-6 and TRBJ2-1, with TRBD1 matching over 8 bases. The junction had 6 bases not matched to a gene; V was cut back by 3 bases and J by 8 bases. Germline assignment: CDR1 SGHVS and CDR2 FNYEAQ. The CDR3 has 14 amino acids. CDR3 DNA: TGTGCCAGCAGCTTGGGGGACAGGACCCATGAGCAGTTCTTC. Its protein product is CASSLGDRTHEQFF. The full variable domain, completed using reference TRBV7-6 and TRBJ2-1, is GAGVSQSPRYKVTKRGQDVALRCDPISGHVSLYWYRQALGQGPEFLTYFNYEAQQDKSGLPNDRFSAERPEGSISTLTIQRTEQRDSAMYRCASSLGDRTHEQFFGPGTRLTVL.

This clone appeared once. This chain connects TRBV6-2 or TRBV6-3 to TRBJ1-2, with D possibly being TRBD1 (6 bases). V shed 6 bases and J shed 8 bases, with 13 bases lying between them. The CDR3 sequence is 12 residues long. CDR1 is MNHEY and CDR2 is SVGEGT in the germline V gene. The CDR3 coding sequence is TGTGCCAGCAGCCCGACAGGACGAGGCTACACCTTC. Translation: CASSPTGRGYTF.

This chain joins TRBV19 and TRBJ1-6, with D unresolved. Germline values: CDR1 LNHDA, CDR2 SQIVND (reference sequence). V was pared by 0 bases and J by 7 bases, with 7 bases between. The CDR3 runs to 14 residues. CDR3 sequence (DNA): TGTGCCAGTAGTATAGATGCGGGAAATTCACCCCTCCACTTT. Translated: CASSIDAGNSPLHF.

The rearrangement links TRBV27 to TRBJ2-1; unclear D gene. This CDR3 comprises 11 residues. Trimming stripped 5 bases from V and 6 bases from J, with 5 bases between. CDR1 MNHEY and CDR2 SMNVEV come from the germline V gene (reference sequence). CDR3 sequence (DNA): TGTGCCAGCAGTGACACCAATGAGCAGTTCTTC. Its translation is CASSDTNEQFF.

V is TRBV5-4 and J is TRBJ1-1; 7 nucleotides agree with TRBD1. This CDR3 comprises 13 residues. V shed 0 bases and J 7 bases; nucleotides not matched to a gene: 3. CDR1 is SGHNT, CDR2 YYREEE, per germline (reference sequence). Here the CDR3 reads CASSLGQGDEAFF. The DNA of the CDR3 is TGTGCCAGCAGCTTGGGACAGGGTGATGAAGCTTTCTTT.